A single sample gave rise to the 22 T cell receptor beta chains below, sequenced in a study of T cell responses to AZD1222 COVID-19 vaccine. Produced via immunoSEQ multiplex PCR; TCRdb's table is partial and in-frame only. Found here are about 92,000 clones, roughly nine tenths of them singletons; the top ten hold more than 6.5%. Sequencing used peripheral blood, obtained on day 0 of AZD1222 vaccination. All receptors derive from an adult in good health.

The chain couples TRBV5-1 to TRBJ1-1; TRBD1 is a possible D gene (6 bases). The CDR3 contains 15 residues. V was pared by 3 bases and J by 3 bases, with 15 bases between. Germline V lookup: CDR1 SGHRS, CDR2 YFSETQ. The CDR3 loop reads CASSSGTPFYTEAFF. CDR3 sequence (DNA): TGCGCCAGCAGCTCCGGGACACCATTCTACACTGAAGCTTTCTTT.

This clone has just a few counts. The chain uses TRBV7-9 and TRBJ2-2, with D unresolved. This CDR3 contains 11 residues. With 1 base removed from V and 9 bases from J, the gap between germline ends came to 3 bases. CDR1 SEHNR and CDR2 FQNEAQ come from the germline V gene (reference sequence). CDR3 sequence reads: CASSLVRELFF. The CDR3 DNA reads TGTGCCAGCAGCTTAGTACGGGAGCTGTTTTTT.

The chain recombines TRBV4-1 with TRBJ2-2, with D possibly being TRBD1 (7 bases). Germline CDR1 is MGHRA and CDR2 is YSYEKL. The CDR3 loop spans 17 amino acids. The germline V and J ends were trimmed by 1 base and 6 bases, with 18 bases remaining between them. CDR3 region: CASSQVLTPRGAGELFF. The CDR3 DNA is TGCGCCAGCAGCCAAGTCCTCACCCCCAGGGGGGCCGGGGAGCTGTTTTTT.

CDR3 region: CASSLGGTGYGYTF. The CDR3 DNA sequence: TGTGCCAGCAGTTTAGGAGGGACAGGCTATGGCTACACCTTC. The chain uses TRBV28 and TRBJ1-2, with 8 nucleotides matching TRBD1. The germline CDR1 and CDR2 sequences are MDHEN and SYDVKM. V lost 2 bases to trimming and J lost 4 bases; unmatched junction nucleotides: 3. The CDR3 loop spans 14 amino acids.

This clone was seen a few times. The rearrangement links TRBV6-5 to TRBJ1-4; D possibly corresponds to TRBD1 (5 bases). The V end lost 4 bases, the J end lost 8 bases, and 17 bases lay between the germline ends. CDR3 length: 15 amino acids. Per the germline V gene, CDR1 is MNHEY and CDR2 is SVGAGI. Here the CDR3 DNA reads TGTGCCAGCAGTTTACAGGAGGCAATAGAAGAAAAACTGTTTTTT. Residues: CASSLQEAIEEKLFF.

Written as DNA, the CDR3 is TGTGCCAGCAGTTACACCCCTTCGACTAGCGAGGAGCAGTACTTC. It specifies CASSYTPSTSEEQYF. V and J are TRBV6-6 and TRBJ2-7; 8 bases are a match to TRBD2. Germline CDR1 and CDR2: MNHNY and SVGAGI (reference sequence). Germline trimming cut 2 bases from V and 7 bases from J; bases unmatched to any gene: 10. This CDR3 contains 15 residues.

The chain links TRBV18 to TRBJ1-2; no firm D call. The CDR3 loop spans 14 amino acids. V dropped 0 bases and J dropped 1 base, with 6 bases sitting between them. Germline V lookup: CDR1 KGHSH, CDR2 LQKENI. The CDR3 bases are TGTGCCAGCTCACCACCACACGGTAACTATGGCTACACCTTC. Protein product: CASSPPHGNYGYTF.

V usage is TRBV6-6 and J usage is TRBJ1-1; a weak D match, TRBD1 (5 bases). CDR1 is MNHNY, CDR2 SVGAGI, per germline (reference sequence). V was shortened by 6 bases and J by 1 base, with 6 bases between the two germline ends. The CDR3 has 12 amino acids. CDR3 residues: CASSGGNTEAFF. CDR3 in DNA: TGTGCCAGCAGCGGGGGGAACACTGAAGCTTTCTTT.

The CDR3 DNA follows: TGTGCCAGCAGTTTATATTTAGGTAAAAACTATGGCTACACCTTC. Amino acid sequence: CASSLYLGKNYGYTF. The V gene is TRBV27, the J gene TRBJ1-2; D uncertain. Germline V lookup: CDR1 MNHEY, CDR2 SMNVEV (reference sequence). Trimming pared 1 base from V and 2 bases from J, leaving 11 bases between. This CDR3 is 15 amino acids long.

The CDR3 loop is CASSLGLGVGEQYF. CDR3 nucleotide sequence: TGTGCCAGCAGCTTAGGGCTAGGGGTGGGAGAGCAGTACTTC. The chain carries TRBV7-2 and TRBJ2-7; possibly TRBD1 for D (5 bases). Germline lookup yields CDR1 SGHTA and CDR2 FQGNSA. There are 14 residues in the CDR3. Trimming took 1 base from V and 7 from J, leaving 14 bases between them. Variable domain in full (rest from reference TRBV7-2 and TRBJ2-7): GAGVSQSPSNKVTEKGKDVELRCDPISGHTALYWYRQSLGQGLEFLIYFQGNSAPDKSGLPSDRFSAERTGGSVSTLTIQRTQQEDSAVYLCASSLGLGVGEQYFGPGTRLTVT.

The chain carries TRBV11-3 and TRBJ2-2; D unresolved. The CDR3 contains 15 residues. The ends were cut back, 2 bases at V and 1 base at J, with 8 bases in the middle. From germline, CDR1 is SGHNT and CDR2 YENEEA. CDR3 region: CASSLTWGNTGELFF. CDR3 in DNA: TGTGCCAGCAGCTTAACATGGGGGAACACCGGGGAGCTGTTTTTT. The entire variable domain, with the rest obtained from reference TRBV11-3 and TRBJ2-2, is as follows: EAGVVQSPRYKIIEKKQPVAFWCNPISGHNTLYWYLQNLGQGPELLIRYENEEAVDDSQLPKDRFSAERLKGVDSTLKIQPAELGDSAVYLCASSLTWGNTGELFFGEGSRLTVL.

The chain joins TRBV29-1 to TRBJ2-1, with 10 bases lining up with TRBD1. Trimming at V came to 7 bases and at J to 7 bases, leaving 10 bases not matched to a gene. The germline CDR1 and CDR2 sequences are SQVTM and ANQGSEA. CDR3 length: 14 residues. CDR3 loop: CSALSGQGWNEQFF. CDR3 bases: TGCAGCGCTCTCTCGGGACAGGGGTGGAATGAGCAGTTCTTC.

The chain uses TRBV5-8 and TRBJ1-2, with D perhaps TRBD1 (5 bases). The CDR3 loop spans 14 amino acids. The V gene's germline CDR1 is SGHTS and CDR2 YDEGEE. Trimming took off 4 bases at V and 4 bases at J, with 14 bases between the two ends. The DNA of the CDR3 is TGTGCCAGCAGCCCCGGGGGGAGGATCTATGGCTACACCTTC. This encodes CASSPGGRIYGYTF.

The chain joins TRBV10-3 to TRBJ2-3; 15 bases match TRBD2. The V and J ends lost 9 bases and 6 bases, in that order; junction bases with no gene match: 4. Germline CDR1 is ENHRY and CDR2 is SYGVKD. The length of the CDR3 is 14 residues. DNA of the CDR3: TGTGCCATGTCCGGGACTAGCGGGGGGGATACGCAGTATTTT. Translated: CAMSGTSGGDTQYF.

V and J are TRBV3-1 (or the pseudogene TRBV3-2) and TRBJ1-6; D is unclear. CDR3 size: 15 residues. V dropped 3 bases and J dropped 3 bases, with 9 bases sitting between them. Per germline, CDR1 LGHDT and CDR2 YNNKEL (reference sequence). The CDR3 region is CASSQGTNYNSPLHF. The CDR3 DNA is TGTGCCAGCAGCCAGGGAACCAACTATAATTCACCCCTCCACTTT.

This clone has only one observation. This chain connects TRBV5-8 to TRBJ1-1; 9 positions agree with TRBD1. After removal of 5 bases from V and 4 bases from J, the junction contained 3 bases not matched to a gene. The CDR3 contains 13 residues. Germline V gene sequence: CDR1 SGHTS, CDR2 YDEGEE. The CDR3 DNA reads as TGTGCCAGCAGTTGGGACAGGGTCACTGAAGCTTTCTTT. Translation gives CASSWDRVTEAFF.

The rearrangement links TRBV7-9 to TRBJ1-3; no clear D. This CDR3 has 14 amino acids. The ends were cut back, 4 bases at V and 4 bases at J, with 11 bases in the middle. Germline CDR1 SEHNR, CDR2 FQNEAQ (reference sequence). The DNA for the CDR3 is TGTGCCAGCAGCTGGACCGGGCCCGGAAACACCATATATTTT. The encoded protein is CASSWTGPGNTIYF.

This rearrangement joins TRBV3-1 (or the pseudogene TRBV3-2) to TRBJ1-5; TRBD1 agrees at 9 bases. The J segment lost 6 bases and the V segment lost 4 bases, leaving 7 bases of the junction unmatched. Germline V CDR1 and CDR2: LGHDT, YNNKEL (reference sequence). The CDR3 contains 15 residues. Written as DNA, the CDR3 is TGTGCCAGCAGCCCTTCGGACAGGGGAATTCAGCCCCAGCATTTT. This gives the protein CASSPSDRGIQPQHF.

The V call is TRBV5-1, the J call TRBJ2-1; 9 positions agree with TRBD2. Unmatched junction bases numbered 8, after V lost 5 bases and J lost 5 bases. Germline V gives CDR1 SGHRS, CDR2 YFSETQ. The CDR3 loop spans 15 amino acids. This CDR3 is CASSPGGGRDNEQFF. The CDR3 DNA reads as TGCGCCAGCAGTCCCGGGGGCGGGAGGGACAATGAGCAGTTCTTC.

The chain links TRBV6-5 to TRBJ1-1; 8 nucleotides align to TRBD1. The V segment lost 6 bases and the J segment 1 base; nucleotides outside the gene matches: 1. The CDR3 sequence is 13 residues long. Germline V CDR1 and CDR2: MNHEY, SVGAGI. The CDR3 region is CASRGQANTEAFF. Written as DNA, the CDR3 is TGTGCCAGCAGGGGACAGGCGAACACTGAAGCTTTCTTT.

This clone was seen only once. The V and J genes are TRBV30 and TRBJ2-5, with 9 bases that match TRBD1. From germline, CDR1 is GTSNPN and CDR2 SVGIG (reference sequence). The CDR3 is made up of 15 amino acids. V was pared by 2 bases and J by 5 bases, with 9 bases of the junction left unmatched. The CDR3 here is CAWSLRDRDSETQYF. In nucleotides, the CDR3 is TGTGCCTGGAGTCTCCGGGACAGGGATTCCGAGACCCAGTACTTC.

The CDR3 DNA reads TGTGCCGTTCGACAGCCAGGGAACACTGAAGCTTTCTTT. Protein sequence: CAVRQPGNTEAFF. This rearrangement joins TRBV10-3 to TRBJ1-1, with D perhaps TRBD1 (5 bases). V dropped 11 bases and J dropped 1 base, with 14 bases sitting between them. The CDR3 is 13 residues long. Germline V CDR1 and CDR2: ENHRY, SYGVKD.